A single TCR beta chain is shown here with its context. This sample stems from a study of T cell repertoires in cytomegalovirus infection. TCRdb reanalysed the reads using MiXCR and keeps one entry per CDR3 protein. The data show fewer than 700,000 distinct CDR3 sequences, 20% to 25% seen once. Sequenced sample: CD8+ T cells from PBMCs. The receptor's source is a human donor in good health (CMV status not recorded). Some clones in this sample may be carry-over from other donors' samples.

The CDR3 spells CAIPGQGDEQFF. The CDR3 DNA follows: TGTGCTATACCGGGACAGGGAGATGAGCAGTTCTTC. The chain has TRBV12-5 and TRBJ2-1; 9 bases align to TRBD1. V dropped 10 bases and J dropped 8; count of bases not matched to a gene: 6. This CDR3 region has 12 residues. Germline CDR1 and CDR2: LGHNT and FRNRAP.